The entry below gives a single TCR beta chain sequence along with its context. The clone's antigen remains unknown. Base-call qualities are not available, and no considerably larger clone is one nucleotide away. The data derive from a study of metastatic and nonmetastatic thyroid tumors (dated by TCRdb to the early 2020s). Context from the whole study: Repertoires were compared across peripheral blood and tumor or nodule tissue samples from malignant and benign thyroid patients. General findings and caveats noted by the study authors: In both blood and tumor samples, TCR beta diversity was reported to be significantly higher in malignant tumors than in benign nodules.

None of the patients had been given any treatment before thyroid surgery. Patient clinical samples collected from about 2011 to 2019 were retrospectively analysed using T-cell receptor beta sequencing. CDR1 SGHTA and CDR2 FQGNSA were looked up in the germline V gene. The CDR3 measures 14 amino acids from cysteine to phenylalanine. CDR3 DNA only is kept here, 42 bases in frame from base 1. The germline V and J ends show losses of 5 bases and 3 bases respectively, and no gene match explains 6 bases of the junction. The library relied on PCR. Sequencing relied on an Illumina HiSeq 4000. High-throughput sequencing was used to profile the TCR beta-chain CDR3 region of every patient. Under the source paper's analysis protocol: CDR3 differences across clinicopathological groups were used to build a classifier for discriminating distant-metastatic papillary thyroid cancer patients. The Shannon index was used to measure repertoire diversity, and the Morisita-Horn index was used to measure how similar tumor and blood repertoires were. TCRdb reprocessed the public reads (quality trimming at Q25 with fastp, clone calling with MiXCR) and kept in-frame beta chains. The V and J calls here are based on TCRdb, not the publication. The sample data list fewer than 25,000 clones, and 31% of these were observed just once. The ten largest account for around an eighth of the sample.

The source of this sequence is a female donor with papillary thyroid cancer or a benign thyroid nodule (not recorded which). Some clones in this sample may be carry-over from other donors' samples. Sequencing input: blood. The chain is made from TRBV7-2 and TRBJ2-7; 8 central bases correspond to TRBD1. The DNA reads TGTGCCAGCAGCGGGACAGGCCTCCTCTACGAGCAGTACTTC. Translated, it gives CASSGTGLLYEQYF.